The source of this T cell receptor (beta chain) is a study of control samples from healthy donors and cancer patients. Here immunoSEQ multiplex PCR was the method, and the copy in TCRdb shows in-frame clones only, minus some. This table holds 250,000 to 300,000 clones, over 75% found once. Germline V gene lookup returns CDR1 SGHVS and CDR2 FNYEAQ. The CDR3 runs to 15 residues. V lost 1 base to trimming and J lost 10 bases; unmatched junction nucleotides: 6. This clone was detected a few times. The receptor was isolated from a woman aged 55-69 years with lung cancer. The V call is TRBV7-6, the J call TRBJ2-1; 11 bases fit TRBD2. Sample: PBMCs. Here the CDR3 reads CASSLVGSGGAEQFF. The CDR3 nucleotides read TGTGCCAGCAGCTTAGTGGGTAGCGGGGGGGCGGAGCAGTTCTTC.